The 8 T cell receptor beta chains reported below all come from one sample, sequenced in a study of blood T cells in healthy people across ages. A second 7 to 11 cycle PCR used barcoded and J-beta primers. TCRdb reprocessed the 5' RACE reads with MiXCR, giving one entry per CDR3 protein. The sample has about 400,000 distinct CDR3 sequences, approximately 51% seen once. Specimen: blood. Receptor source: a man in his sixties in good health.

V gene TRBV20-1 combines with J gene TRBJ1-5; D is perhaps TRBD1 (5 bases). The germline CDR1 and CDR2 sequences are DFQATT and SNEGSKA (reference sequence). CDR3 size: 14 residues. With 1 base removed from V and 0 bases from J, the gap between germline ends came to 7 bases. Here the CDR3 reads CSARGQFSNQPQHF. The DNA of the CDR3 is TGCAGTGCTAGAGGACAGTTTAGCAATCAGCCCCAGCATTTT.

This clonotype was recorded a few times. V and J are TRBV12-3 or TRBV12-4 and TRBJ2-1; D may be TRBD1 (5 bases). The J call is uncertain, as TRBJ2-7 better fits the DNA end. The CDR3 has 14 residues. CDR3 amino acids: CASRSQGPYNEQYF. The DNA of the CDR3 is TGTGCCAGCAGATCGCAGGGTCCCTACAATGAGCAGTACTTC.

The rearrangement links TRBV30 to TRBJ2-4, with a weak D call TRBD1 (6 bases). V gave up 5 bases and J gave up 13 bases, with 24 bases separating them. This CDR3 is 14 amino acids long. Germline V gene sequence: CDR1 GTSNPN, CDR2 SVGIG (reference sequence). CDR3 DNA: TGTGCCTGGGCAACGTATACAGGGACCGCTGGGCAGTACTTC. Protein sequence: CAWATYTGTAGQYF.

The CDR3 here is CASSQDSRAASGGANEQYF. The CDR3 DNA follows: TGTGCCAGCAGCCAAGATTCCCGTGCGGCTAGCGGGGGGGCCAATGAGCAGTACTTC. The chain uses TRBV3-1 and TRBJ2-5; 12 nucleotides line up with TRBD2. The CDR3 totals 19 residues. CDR1 is LGHDT and CDR2 is YNNKEL in the germline V gene (reference sequence). The V and J ends lost 0 bases and 11 bases, in that order; junction bases with no gene match: 19.

The CDR3 loop is CASREPGAGQPQHF. For the CDR3, the DNA is TGTGCCAGCAGGGAGCCGGGGGCGGGCCAGCCCCAGCATTTT. This chain joins TRBV28 and TRBJ1-5, with D possibly being TRBD1 (6 bases). Germline CDR1 is MDHEN and CDR2 is SYDVKM. V lost 6 bases and J 7 bases, leaving 16 bases between the germline ends. The CDR3 covers 14 residues.

The chain carries TRBV12-3 or TRBV12-4 and TRBJ2-7; 9 bases map to TRBD1. J gave up 2 bases and V 6 bases, and 8 bases lay outside the gene matches. This CDR3 region has 15 residues. The CDR3 spells CASSQGQGYPYEQYF. The CDR3 DNA is TGTGCCAGCAGCCAGGGACAGGGTTATCCCTACGAGCAGTACTTC.

The V call is TRBV11-2, the J call TRBJ2-4, with 7 nucleotides matching TRBD1. The DNA end favors TRBJ2-7, so the J call may be wrong. Germline V gene lookup returns CDR1 SGHAT and CDR2 FQNNGV. The CDR3 consists of 16 residues. The CDR3 sequence is CASSSRVGTVGLEQYF. The CDR3 nucleotides read TGTGCCAGCAGCTCGCGGGTTGGGACAGTGGGTCTCGAGCAGTACTTC.

The gene calls are TRBV4-3 and TRBJ2-7, with TRBD1 matching 12 bases. The DNA matches TRBJ2-4 better at its end, which makes the J call doubtful. Germline CDR1 is LGHNA and CDR2 is YSLEER. The CDR3 runs 15 residues. The CDR3 loop is CASSQEGQGANIQYF. The CDR3 region has the DNA TGCGCCAGCAGCCAAGAGGGACAGGGGGCGAACATTCAGTACTTC.